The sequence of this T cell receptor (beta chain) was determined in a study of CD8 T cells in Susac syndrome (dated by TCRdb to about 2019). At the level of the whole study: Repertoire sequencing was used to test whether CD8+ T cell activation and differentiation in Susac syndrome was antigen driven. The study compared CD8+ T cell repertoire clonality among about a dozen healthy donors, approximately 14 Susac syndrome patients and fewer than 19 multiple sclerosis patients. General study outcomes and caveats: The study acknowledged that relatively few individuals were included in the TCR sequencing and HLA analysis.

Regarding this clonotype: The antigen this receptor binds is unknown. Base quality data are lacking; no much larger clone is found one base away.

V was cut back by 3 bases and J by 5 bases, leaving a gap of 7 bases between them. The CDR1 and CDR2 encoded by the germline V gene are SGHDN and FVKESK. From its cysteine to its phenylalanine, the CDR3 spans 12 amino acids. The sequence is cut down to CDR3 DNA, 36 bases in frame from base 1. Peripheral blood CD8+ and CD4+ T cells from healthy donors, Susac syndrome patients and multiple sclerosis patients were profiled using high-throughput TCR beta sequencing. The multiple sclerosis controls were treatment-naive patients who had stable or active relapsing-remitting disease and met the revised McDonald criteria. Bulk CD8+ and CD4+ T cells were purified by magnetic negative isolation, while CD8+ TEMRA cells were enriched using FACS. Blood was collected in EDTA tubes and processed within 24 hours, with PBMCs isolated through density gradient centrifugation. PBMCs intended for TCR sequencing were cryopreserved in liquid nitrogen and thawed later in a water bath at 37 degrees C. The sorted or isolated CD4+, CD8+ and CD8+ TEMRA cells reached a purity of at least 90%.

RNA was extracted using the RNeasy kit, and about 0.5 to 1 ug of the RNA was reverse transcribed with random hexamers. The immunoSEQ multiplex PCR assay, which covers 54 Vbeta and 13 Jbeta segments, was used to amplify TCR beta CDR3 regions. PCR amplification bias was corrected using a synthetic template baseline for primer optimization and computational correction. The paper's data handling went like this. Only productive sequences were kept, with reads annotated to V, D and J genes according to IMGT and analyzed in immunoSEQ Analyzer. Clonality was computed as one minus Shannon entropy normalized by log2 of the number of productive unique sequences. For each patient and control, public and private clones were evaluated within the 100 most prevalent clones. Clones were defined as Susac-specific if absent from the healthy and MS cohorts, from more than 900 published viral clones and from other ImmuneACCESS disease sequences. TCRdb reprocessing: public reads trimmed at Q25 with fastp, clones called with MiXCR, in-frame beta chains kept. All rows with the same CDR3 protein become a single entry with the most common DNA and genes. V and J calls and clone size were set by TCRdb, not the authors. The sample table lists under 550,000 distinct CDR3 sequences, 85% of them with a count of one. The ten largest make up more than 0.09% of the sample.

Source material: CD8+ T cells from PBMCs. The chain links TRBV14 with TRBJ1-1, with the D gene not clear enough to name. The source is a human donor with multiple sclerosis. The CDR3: CASSQGFTEAFF. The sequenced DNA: TGTGCCAGCAGCCAGGGTTTTACTGAAGCTTTCTTT.